Shown below are 29 T cell receptor beta chains from a single sample sequenced in a study of T cell repertoires in cytomegalovirus infection. TCRdb ran MiXCR on the reads and lists one entry per CDR3 protein. The table has around 110,000 distinct CDR3 sequences, 9.5% to 13% seen once. These receptors' antigens are unknown. Sequenced sample: PBMCs, sequenced either directly or after in vitro stimulation (not recorded which). Source of these receptors: a human donor in good health (CMV status not recorded). Some clones in this sample may be carry-over from other donors' samples.

This clonotype has only a few counts. The chain links TRBV11-3 to TRBJ1-1; 10 positions match TRBD1. CDR3 length: 16 residues. The junction had 9 bases not matched to a gene; V was cut back by 5 bases and J by 3 bases. Germline CDR1 is SGHNT and CDR2 is YENEEA. CDR3: CASSPDRGRFDTEAFF. The CDR3 coding sequence is TGTGCCAGCAGCCCCGACAGGGGGCGCTTCGACACTGAAGCTTTCTTT.

At least ten counts were recorded for this clonotype. The rearrangement links TRBV7-2 to TRBJ2-5; 14 bases are a match to TRBD2. Germline trimming cut 5 bases from V and 5 bases from J; bases unmatched to any gene: 4. CDR1 is SGHTA, CDR2 FQGNSA, per germline. The CDR3 loop spans 15 amino acids. The CDR3 loop is CASSLTSGRGETQYF. For the CDR3, the DNA is TGTGCCAGCAGCCTGACTAGCGGGAGGGGGGAGACCCAGTACTTC.

This clonotype was observed a few times. The chain joins TRBV6-2 or TRBV6-3 to TRBJ1-5; TRBD1 might be the D (5 bases). V was pared by 6 bases and J by 7 bases, with 16 bases between. This CDR3 comprises 14 residues. In germline, CDR1 is MNHEY, CDR2 SVGEGT. The CDR3 sequence: CASRQGGSTQPQHF. The CDR3 coding sequence is TGTGCCAGCAGGCAGGGAGGGTCTACGCAGCCCCAGCATTTT.

V is TRBV7-9 and J is TRBJ2-5, with D unclear. Germline loops: CDR1 SEHNR, CDR2 FQNEAQ (reference sequence). The CDR3 extends over 12 amino acids. V was trimmed by 6 bases and J by 5 bases, leaving 10 bases between them. The chain's CDR3 is CASSHLEETQYF. In nucleotides, the CDR3 is TGTGCCAGCAGTCACTTGGAGGAGACCCAGTACTTC.

This clonotype was seen a few times. The chain uses TRBV6-5 and TRBJ2-5; D unresolved. V was cut by 0 bases and J by 5 bases, with 7 bases left in between. The CDR3 extends over 13 amino acids. The germline V gene has CDR1 MNHEY and CDR2 SVGAGI. This CDR3 reads CASSYSYSETQYF. The CDR3 DNA sequence: TGTGCCAGCAGTTACTCGTATTCCGAGACCCAGTACTTC.

In its sample, this clonotype was seen many times. The CDR3 reads CSGYSLTSYGYTF. DNA for the CDR3: TGCAGCGGGTATAGTCTGACCTCCTATGGCTACACCTTC. The rearrangement joins TRBV29-1 to TRBJ1-2, with unresolved D. The CDR3 sequence is 13 residues long. The V and J ends lost 7 bases and 4 bases respectively, with 16 bases between them. Germline V gene sequence: CDR1 SQVTM, CDR2 ANQGSEA.

This clonotype was recorded many times. The chain uses TRBV4-1 and TRBJ2-7; 8 bases are a match to TRBD1. The CDR3 contains 17 residues. V lost 1 base, J lost 2 bases, and 10 bases stayed unmatched. Germline CDR1 reads MGHRA; CDR2 reads YSYEKL. Here the CDR3 DNA reads TGCGCCAGCAGCCAAGTTGGGACAGGAGGGTCCCCCTACGAGCAGTACTTC. This encodes CASSQVGTGGSPYEQYF.

This clonotype was picked up many times. The J gene is TRBJ2-7, the V gene TRBV4-3, with 13 bases lining up with TRBD2. The CDR3 runs 18 residues. Per germline, CDR1 LGHNA and CDR2 YSLEER. V gave up 0 bases and J gave up 3 bases; unmatched junction bases: 8. The CDR3 here is CASSQELAGGLESYEQYF. In DNA form, the CDR3 reads TGCGCCAGCAGCCAAGAACTAGCGGGAGGGCTAGAGAGCTACGAGCAGTACTTC.

The rearrangement links TRBV15 to TRBJ1-1; D is ambiguous. The CDR3 runs 13 residues. Trimming removed 0 bases from V and 3 bases from J, with 5 bases in between. CDR1 is LNHNV, CDR2 YYDKDF, per germline (reference sequence). This CDR3 reads CATSRDPDTEAFF. Written as DNA, the CDR3 is TGTGCCACCAGCAGAGATCCAGACACTGAAGCTTTCTTT. The entire variable domain, with the rest obtained from reference TRBV15 and TRBJ1-1, is as follows: DAMVIQNPRYQVTQFGKPVTLSCSQTLNHNVMYWYQQKSSQAPKLLFHYYDKDFNNEADTPDNFQSRRPNTSFCFLDIRSPGLGDTAMYLCATSRDPDTEAFFGQGTRLTVV.

The V gene is TRBV3-1, the J gene TRBJ2-7; no clear D. Per germline, CDR1 LGHDT and CDR2 YNNKEL (reference sequence). The CDR3 is 11 amino acids. The V gene lost 4 bases and the J gene lost 3 bases, with 4 bases spanning the gap. Here the CDR3 reads CASSPFYEQYV. The DNA of the CDR3 is TGTGCCAGCAGCCCCTTCTACGAGCAGTACGTC.

Of note for this clonotype: It may be a read error: a sequence one base away is much more abundant. J is TRBJ2-1 and V is TRBV19; weak D call: TRBD1 (6 bases). Germline values: CDR1 LNHDA, CDR2 SQIVND (reference sequence). The CDR3 contains 14 residues. The V end lost 4 bases, the J end lost 6 bases, and 13 bases lay between the germline ends. The CDR3 nucleotides read TGTGCCAGTAGTACAGGGGTTAGATTCAATGAGCAGTTCTTC. Translation gives CASSTGVRFNEQFF.

The chain employs TRBV20-1 and TRBJ2-3; TRBD1 or TRBD2 may be the D gene (5 bases each). Germline lookup yields CDR1 DFQATT and CDR2 SNEGSKA (reference sequence). The CDR3 is 18 amino acids. V gave up 0 bases and J gave up 9 bases, with 28 bases separating them. The CDR3 sequence is CSARDIARTGAGEGTQYF. The CDR3 DNA follows: TGCAGTGCTAGAGATATCGCGCGAACCGGGGCCGGTGAGGGCACGCAGTATTTT.

The rearrangement joins TRBV6-2 or TRBV6-3 to TRBJ2-3; D is uncertain. This CDR3 is 15 amino acids long. The V gene lost 0 bases and the J gene lost 0 bases, with 7 bases spanning the gap. Germline V gene data show CDR1 as MNHEY and CDR2 as SVGEGT. CDR3 sequence (DNA): TGTGCCAGCAGTTACTCCAGTTCTAGCACAGATACGCAGTATTTT. Translation: CASSYSSSSTDTQYF.

This clonotype was detected ten times or more. This chain joins TRBV7-2 and TRBJ1-2, with no clear D. V shed 1 base and J shed 2 bases, with 8 bases lying between them. The CDR3 sequence is 14 residues long. CDR1 and CDR2 from the germline V gene are SGHTA and FQGNSA. CDR3 coding DNA: TGTGCCAGCAGCTTAGGGGTCCAGAACTATGGCTACACCTTC. Translation: CASSLGVQNYGYTF.

The gene calls are TRBV29-1 and TRBJ1-1; D remains ambiguous. The CDR3 covers 13 residues. Germline CDR1 is SQVTM and CDR2 is ANQGSEA. The CDR3 DNA is TGCGGCGGGGTGTCCCGGAGGAACACTGAAGCTTTCTTT. Residues: CGGVSRRNTEAFF.

This chain links TRBV24-1 with TRBJ2-3, with 12 bases fitting TRBD2. This CDR3 contains 18 residues. Trimming at V came to 3 bases and at J to 4 bases, leaving 10 bases not matched to a gene. Per germline, CDR1 KGHDR and CDR2 SFDVKD. The CDR3 sequence: CATSDHPGTSGRADTQYF. The CDR3, as DNA: TGTGCCACCAGTGATCACCCCGGGACTAGCGGGCGAGCAGATACGCAGTATTTT.

The sample holds a few counts of this clonotype. The chain links TRBV7-9 to TRBJ2-5, with a tentative D call TRBD2 (5 bases). This CDR3 has 14 amino acids. Germline values: CDR1 SEHNR, CDR2 FQNEAQ (reference sequence). V lost 3 bases and J 5 bases, leaving 13 bases between the germline ends. Here the CDR3 reads CASSFGRVGETQYF. In nucleotides, the CDR3 is TGTGCCAGCAGCTTCGGGCGGGTCGGGGAGACCCAGTACTTC.

This clonotype was detected a few times. The rearrangement uses TRBV9 and TRBJ2-1; D uncertain. Trimming removed 0 bases at V and 14 bases at J, with 15 bases between. Per germline, CDR1 SGDLS and CDR2 YYNGEE. This CDR3 is built from 13 residues. CDR3 in amino acids: CASSVGGSSVEFF. Written as DNA, the CDR3 is TGTGCCAGCAGCGTAGGTGGCTCATCCGTAGAGTTCTTC.

The table lists this clonotype with a few counts. The genes are TRBV7-3 and TRBJ2-6; D is unclear. Trimming stripped 2 bases from V and 0 bases from J, with 5 bases between. The CDR3 has 15 amino acids. Germline V gene lookup returns CDR1 SGHTA and CDR2 FQGTGA. The CDR3 bases are TGTGCCAGCAGCTTATTCAACTCTGGGGCCAACGTCCTGACTTTC. Translating gives CASSLFNSGANVLTF.

This clonotype was found many times. The rearrangement links TRBV9 to TRBJ2-1; D uncertain. Deletions cut 0 bases from V and 8 bases from J, with 6 bases between. Germline V gene lookup returns CDR1 SGDLS and CDR2 YYNGEE. The CDR3 length is 12 residues. DNA for the CDR3: TGTGCCAGCAGCGTAGGGTCGTATGAGCAGTTCTTC. Protein sequence: CASSVGSYEQFF.

The table lists this clonotype with many counts. The CDR3 region is CASSRDEQFF. The CDR3 nucleotides read TGTGCCAGCAGCCGGGATGAGCAGTTCTTC. The J gene is TRBJ2-1, the V gene TRBV11-2; D is undetermined. The CDR3 spans 10 residues. V lost 5 bases and J 8 bases, leaving 4 bases between the germline ends. CDR1 is SGHAT, CDR2 FQNNGV, per germline.

V is TRBV6-2 or TRBV6-3 and J is TRBJ2-5, with 8 bases fitting TRBD2. This CDR3 comprises 15 residues. The J segment lost 1 base and the V segment lost 6 bases, leaving 7 bases of the junction unmatched. Germline V gene sequence: CDR1 MNHEY, CDR2 SVGEGT. CDR3 region: CASRKSGGTQETQYF. The CDR3, as DNA: TGTGCCAGCAGAAAGAGCGGGGGAACCCAAGAGACCCAGTACTTC.

The table lists this clonotype with many counts. The chain is built from TRBV4-2 and TRBJ2-2, with 9 bases lining up with TRBD2. The CDR3 is made up of 16 amino acids. CDR1 and CDR2 (germline): LGHNA, YNFKEQ. The V and J ends lost 3 bases and 3 bases, in that order; junction bases with no gene match: 5. CDR3 sequence reads: CASSHPIAGDTGELFF. DNA for the CDR3: TGTGCCAGCAGCCACCCAATAGCGGGGGACACCGGGGAGCTGTTTTTT.

The sample holds a few counts of this clonotype. This chain connects TRBV2 to TRBJ2-2; either TRBD1 or TRBD2 may fit D (6 bases each). Deletions cut 4 bases from V and 5 bases from J, with 14 bases between. Germline V gives CDR1 SNHLY, CDR2 FYNNEI. CDR3 length: 15 residues. CDR3 nucleotides: TGTGCCAGCAGTGTTAGGAGGGGGAGTACCGGGGAGCTGTTTTTT. As protein: CASSVRRGSTGELFF.

This clonotype has more than one count but fewer than ten. This chain uses TRBV7-2 with TRBJ2-1; TRBD1 or TRBD2 may be the D gene (5 bases each). Trimming cost V 1 base and J 7 bases, with 14 bases left between them. Germline CDR1 SGHTA, CDR2 FQGNSA. CDR3 length: 15 residues. This chain's CDR3 is CASSLGGTSRNEQFF. In nucleotides, the CDR3 is TGTGCCAGCAGCTTAGGGGGGACGTCTCGGAATGAGCAGTTCTTC. The variable domain in full, completed from reference TRBV7-2 and TRBJ2-1, reads GAGVSQSPSNKVTEKGKDVELRCDPISGHTALYWYRQSLGQGLEFLIYFQGNSAPDKSGLPSDRFSAERTGGSVSTLTIQRTQQEDSAVYLCASSLGGTSRNEQFFGPGTRLTVL.

V and J are TRBV6-6 and TRBJ1-1, with unresolved D. Trimming cost V 5 bases and J 1 base, with 2 bases left between them. This CDR3 has 11 amino acids. CDR1 is MNHNY and CDR2 is SVGAGI in the germline V gene (reference sequence). The DNA for the CDR3 is TGTGCCAGCAGTGGGAACACTGAAGCTTTCTTT. It encodes CASSGNTEAFF.

The genes are TRBV9 and TRBJ2-3; 8 bases are shared with TRBD1. V trimming: 3 bases; J trimming: 5 bases; junction bases outside the gene matches: 8. Germline loops: CDR1 SGDLS, CDR2 YYNGEE. The CDR3 has 15 residues. The CDR3, as DNA: TGTGCCAGCAGCGCAGATCCCGGACAGGGAGATACGCAGTATTTT. It yields the protein CASSADPGQGDTQYF.

The sample holds many counts of this clonotype. The chain combines TRBV12-5 with TRBJ2-3; D perhaps matches TRBD2 (6 bases). CDR1 and CDR2 (germline): LGHNT, FRNRAP. This CDR3 spans 13 amino acids. Deletions cut 6 bases from V and 0 bases from J, with 7 bases between. The CDR3 DNA follows: TGTGCTAGTGGGGAGGGTAGCACAGATACGCAGTATTTT. It specifies CASGEGSTDTQYF.

In this sample, this clonotype turned up a few times. The CDR3 region is CASSTQVLGAFF. The CDR3 DNA is TGTGCCAGCAGCACACAGGTTCTGGGTGCGTTCTTC. The chain uses TRBV7-9 and TRBJ2-1, with a possible D match to TRBD1 (5 bases). Trimming took 5 bases from V and 15 from J, leaving 17 bases between them. This CDR3 comprises 12 residues. Per the germline V gene, CDR1 is SEHNR and CDR2 is FQNEAQ (reference sequence). Together with reference TRBV7-9 and TRBJ2-1, the CDR3 gives the full variable domain: DTGVSQNPRHKITKRGQNVTFRCDPISEHNRLYWYRQTLGQGPEFLTYFQNEAQLEKSRLLSDRFSAERPKGSFSTLEIQRTEQGDSAMYLCASSTQVLGAFFGPGTRLTVL.